This T cell receptor (beta chain) was captured by sequencing in a study of cytotoxic CD8 clonotypes in ibrutinib-treated CLL. As for the study in general: Investigators reported roughly 24 partial and 2 complete responses; after median approximately 74 months, 14 patients remained remitted and about 12 progressed.

Clones were read by immunoSEQ multiplex PCR, and TCRdb kept only the in-frame ones, dropping some. The repertoire holds fewer than 300,000 clones, with 76% as singletons. The V gene lost 4 bases and the J gene lost 5 bases, with 18 bases spanning the gap. Germline V gene sequence: CDR1 MGHRA, CDR2 YSYEKL. The CDR3 covers 16 residues. Broader study findings: Public clonotypes showed up rarely, and on treatment they shrank or held steady. Baseline values of clonality outstripped age-matched healthy donors and followed circulating CD8+ T-cell counts.

Comment on this clone: The antigen remains undetermined.

This receptor was taken from a human donor with chronic lymphocytic leukemia. V is TRBV4-1 and J is TRBJ2-1; maybe TRBD2 (5 bases). The sequences come from PBMCs, collected at disease progression, from a patient treated with ibrutinib. The DNA of the CDR3 is TGCGCCAGCAGCCTCGGGCCCCTCGGGGTAAACAATGAGCAGTTCTTC. It encodes CASSLGPLGVNNEQFF.